The 2 T cell receptor beta chains below all came from one sample that was sequenced in a study of blood T cell repertoires in COVID-19. Using immunoSEQ multiplex PCR, the repertoire was profiled, and TCRdb retains in-frame clones only, with some absent. The data show roughly 200,000 clones, about 80% seen once. What was sequenced was peripheral blood. These receptors originate from a man between 65 and 80 years old with active or convalescent COVID-19.

V and J are TRBV6-5 and TRBJ1-3; 7 nucleotides align to TRBD1. The CDR3 totals 15 residues. Germline V gives CDR1 MNHEY, CDR2 SVGAGI. V gave up 7 bases and J gave up 0 bases; unmatched junction bases: 6. The chain's CDR3 is CASILRGISGNTIYF. The CDR3 DNA reads TGTGCCAGCATTCTCAGGGGGATCTCTGGAAACACCATATATTTT.

The V and J genes are TRBV5-8 and TRBJ1-1; 8 bases are shared with TRBD1. Looked up from germline, CDR1 is SGHTS and CDR2 is YDEGEE. The CDR3 covers 14 residues. With 3 bases clipped from V and 3 bases from J, the junction kept 4 bases outside the gene matches. DNA of the CDR3: TGTGCCAGCAGCTACGACAGGGGCGACACTGAAGCTTTCTTT. Residues: CASSYDRGDTEAFF.